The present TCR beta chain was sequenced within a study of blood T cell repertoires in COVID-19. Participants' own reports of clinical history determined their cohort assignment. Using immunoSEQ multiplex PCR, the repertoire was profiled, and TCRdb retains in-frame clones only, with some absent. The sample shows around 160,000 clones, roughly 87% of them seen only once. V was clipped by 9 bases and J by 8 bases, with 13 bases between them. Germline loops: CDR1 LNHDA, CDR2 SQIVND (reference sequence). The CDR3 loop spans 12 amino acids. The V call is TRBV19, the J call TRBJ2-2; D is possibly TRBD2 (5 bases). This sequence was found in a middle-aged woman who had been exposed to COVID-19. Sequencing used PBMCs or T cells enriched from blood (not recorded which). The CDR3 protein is CASDRDTGELFF. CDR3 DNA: TGTGCCAGCGACCGGGATACGGGGGAGCTGTTTTTT.